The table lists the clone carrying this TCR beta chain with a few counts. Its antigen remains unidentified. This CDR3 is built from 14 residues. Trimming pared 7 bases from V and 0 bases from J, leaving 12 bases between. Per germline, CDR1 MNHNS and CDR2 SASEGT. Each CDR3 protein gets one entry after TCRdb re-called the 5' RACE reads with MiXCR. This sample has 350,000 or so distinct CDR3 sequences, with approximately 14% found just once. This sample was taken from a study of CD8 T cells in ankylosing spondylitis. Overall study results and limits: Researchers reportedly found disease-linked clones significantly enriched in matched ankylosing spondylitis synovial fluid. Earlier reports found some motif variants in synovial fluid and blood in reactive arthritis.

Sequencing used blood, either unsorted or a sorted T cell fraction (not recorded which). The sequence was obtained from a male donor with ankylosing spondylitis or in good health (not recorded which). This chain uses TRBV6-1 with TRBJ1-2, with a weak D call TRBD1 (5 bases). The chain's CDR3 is CASNLRAANYGYTF. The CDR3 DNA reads TGTGCCAGCAACCTCAGGGCGGCTAACTATGGCTACACCTTC.